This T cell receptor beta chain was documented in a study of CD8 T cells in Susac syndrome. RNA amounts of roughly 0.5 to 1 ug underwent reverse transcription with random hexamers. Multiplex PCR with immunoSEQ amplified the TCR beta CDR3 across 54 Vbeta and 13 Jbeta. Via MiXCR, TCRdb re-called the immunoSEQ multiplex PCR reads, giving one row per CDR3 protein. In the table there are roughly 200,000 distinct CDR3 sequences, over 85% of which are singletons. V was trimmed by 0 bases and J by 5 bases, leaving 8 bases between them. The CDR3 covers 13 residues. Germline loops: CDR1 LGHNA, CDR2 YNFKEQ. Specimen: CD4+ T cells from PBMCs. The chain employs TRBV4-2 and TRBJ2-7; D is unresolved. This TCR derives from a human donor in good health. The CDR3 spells CASSQDAVDEQYF. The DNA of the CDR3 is TGTGCCAGCAGCCAAGATGCAGTTGACGAGCAGTACTTC.